The 4 T cell receptor beta chains reported below all come from one sample, sequenced in a study of blood T cell repertoires in COVID-19. Method: immunoSEQ multiplex PCR; TCRdb's copy keeps in-frame clones and lacks some. The repertoire consists of about 190,000 clones, with 84% occurring once and the leading ten covering roughly 3.2%. Sequencing was done on a sample of PBMCs or T cells enriched from blood (not recorded which). The source of these receptors is a woman under 40 who had recovered from COVID-19.

The rearrangement uses TRBV13 and TRBJ2-2, with TRBD2 matching 8 bases. The ends lost 1 base at V and 3 bases at J; junction bases unmatched: 4. The germline CDR1 and CDR2 sequences are PRHDT and FYEKMQ (reference sequence). This CDR3 has 16 amino acids. DNA of the CDR3: TGTGCCAGCAGCTTAGTAGACGGGAGGGACACCGGGGAGCTGTTTTTT. Encoded protein: CASSLVDGRDTGELFF.

The chain couples TRBV12-3 or TRBV12-4 to TRBJ1-2; D remains ambiguous. There are 12 residues in the CDR3. Trimming cost V 7 bases and J 4 bases, with 10 bases left between them. The chain's CDR3 is CASTPAGYGYTF. DNA for the CDR3: TGTGCCAGCACCCCTGCAGGCTATGGCTACACCTTC.

The rearrangement uses TRBV9 and TRBJ1-3; D is ambiguous. Germline loops: CDR1 SGDLS, CDR2 YYNGEE. Trimming took 0 bases from V and 4 from J, leaving 8 bases between them. The CDR3 consists of 14 residues. CDR3 sequence: CASSVATPGNTIYF. CDR3 bases: TGTGCCAGCAGCGTAGCTACCCCCGGAAACACCATATATTTT.

This sequence joins TRBV27 and TRBJ1-6; possibly TRBD1 for D (5 bases). The V end was cut by 9 bases, the J end by 5 bases, with 14 bases between. Germline V CDR1 and CDR2: MNHEY, SMNVEV (reference sequence). The CDR3 spans 14 residues. CDR3 sequence: CARTGTGDNSPLHF. The CDR3 DNA follows: TGTGCCAGAACCGGGACGGGAGATAATTCACCCCTCCACTTT.